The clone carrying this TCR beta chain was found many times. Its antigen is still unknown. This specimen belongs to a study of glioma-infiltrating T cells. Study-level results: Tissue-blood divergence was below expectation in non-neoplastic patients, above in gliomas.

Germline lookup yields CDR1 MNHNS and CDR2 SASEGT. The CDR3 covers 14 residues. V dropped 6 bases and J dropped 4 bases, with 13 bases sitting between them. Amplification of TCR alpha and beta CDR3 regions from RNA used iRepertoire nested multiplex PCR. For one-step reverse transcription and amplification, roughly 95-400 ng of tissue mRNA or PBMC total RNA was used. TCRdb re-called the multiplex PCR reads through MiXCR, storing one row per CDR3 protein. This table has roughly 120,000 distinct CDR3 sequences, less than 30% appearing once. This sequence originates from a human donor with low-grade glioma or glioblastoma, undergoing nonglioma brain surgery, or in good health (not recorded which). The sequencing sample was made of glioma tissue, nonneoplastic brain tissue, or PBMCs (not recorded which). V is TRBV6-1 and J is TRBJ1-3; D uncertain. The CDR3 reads CASSITLAGNTIYF. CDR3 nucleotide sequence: TGTGCCAGCAGCATCACACTCGCAGGAAACACCATATATTTT.